The 4 T cell receptor beta chains below all came from one sample that was sequenced in a study of graft-versus-host responses after intestinal transplantation. The plating included around 200,000 irradiated, violet-dye-labeled stimulator cells together with around 200,000 CFSE-labeled responder cells. Some clones are missing from TCRdb's copy, which holds only in-frame ones; the method was immunoSEQ multiplex PCR. The sample carries under 15,000 clones, roughly a third recorded once. This material consisted of alloreactive CD8+ T cells from a mixed lymphocyte reaction culture, taken before intestinal transplant. Subset noted: CFSE-low proliferating T cells sorted from roughly six-day pre-transplant mixed lymphocyte reaction (GvH or HvG direction). These receptors were obtained from a human patient who received an intestinal transplant.

The chain carries TRBV6-5 and TRBJ1-1; D not certain. V lost 7 bases to trimming and J lost 2 bases, with 14 bases between them. Germline V gene lookup returns CDR1 MNHEY and CDR2 SVGAGI. The CDR3 covers 14 residues. CDR3 amino acids: CASKVDGANTEAFF. The DNA for the CDR3 is TGTGCCAGCAAAGTGGACGGAGCCAACACTGAAGCTTTCTTT.

The chain is built from TRBV9 and TRBJ2-1; 12 bases map to TRBD2. The germline V gene encodes CDR1 SGDLS and CDR2 YYNGEE. The CDR3 is 17 amino acids. V lost 0 bases, J lost 8 bases, and 9 bases stayed unmatched. CDR3 residues: CASSVASSSGGAYEQFF. CDR3 sequence (DNA): TGTGCCAGCAGCGTAGCGTCTTCTAGCGGGGGGGCTTATGAGCAGTTCTTC.

The chain carries TRBV4-1 and TRBJ1-5; maybe TRBD1 (5 bases). Germline V gene lookup returns CDR1 MGHRA and CDR2 YSYEKL. This CDR3 is 14 amino acids long. The V end was cut by 1 base, the J end by 6 bases, with 10 bases between. CDR3 in DNA: TGCGCCAGCAGCCAAGTCAGGGATGGTCAGCCCCAGCATTTT. Encoded protein: CASSQVRDGQPQHF.

This clone was counted only a few times. The V gene is TRBV5-1, the J gene TRBJ2-7; D gene unclear. CDR1 is SGHRS and CDR2 is YFSETQ in the germline V gene. The CDR3 is made up of 13 amino acids. Trimming pared 0 bases from V and 5 bases from J, leaving 9 bases between. CDR3 DNA: TGCGCCAGCAGCTTGGCTTTAAGGGACGAGCAGTACTTC. Its protein product is CASSLALRDEQYF. Full variable domain (outside the CDR3, taken from reference TRBV5-1 and TRBJ2-7): KAGVTQTPRYLIKTRGQQVTLSCSPISGHRSVSWYQQTPGQGLQFLFEYFSETQRNKGNFPGRFSGRQFSNSRSEMNVSTLELGDSALYLCASSLALRDEQYFGPGTRLTVT.